These T cell receptor beta chains were read from a single sample in a study of T-cell reconstitution after alpha-beta-depleted transplantation in children. TCRdb reprocessed the PCR reads with MiXCR, giving one entry per CDR3 protein. The table lists about 610,000 distinct CDR3 sequences, over 9.5% of them singletons. The sequencing here drew on PBMCs from the stem cell graft donor, taken from the stem cell graft. These receptors came from a human donor who donated a stem cell graft to a child with acute myeloid leukemia. CDR3s leave out the opening cysteine and the closing phenylalanine or tryptophan.

v_call: TRBV4-2; j_call: TRBJ2-1; cdr3_aa: ASSQDWALAYNEQF
v_call: TRBV30; j_call: TRBJ2-7; cdr3_aa: AWTHLDVYEQY
v_call: TRBV5-1; j_call: TRBJ2-5; cdr3_aa: ASSPAGTSGSKTQY
v_call: TRBV5-8; j_call: TRBJ2-1; cdr3_aa: ASSLRTSGSHEQF
v_call: TRBV27; j_call: TRBJ1-5; cdr3_aa: ASSLRQGGGNQPQH
v_call: TRBV12-3/TRBV12-4; j_call: TRBJ2-4; cdr3_aa: ASSFRPSGSMSRNIQY
v_call: TRBV28; j_call: TRBJ2-1; cdr3_aa: ASSLAGGRMYNEQF
v_call: TRBV12-3/TRBV12-4; j_call: TRBJ1-5; cdr3_aa: ASSSRDSAAQPQH
v_call: TRBV28; j_call: TRBJ2-2; cdr3_aa: ASSPSGQVNTGELF
v_call: TRBV6-5; j_call: TRBJ2-7; cdr3_aa: ASRGGFYEYEQY
v_call: TRBV30; j_call: TRBJ1-1; cdr3_aa: AWGRESRAF
v_call: TRBV27; j_call: TRBJ2-3; cdr3_aa: ASSFGAPEVDTQY
v_call: TRBV28; j_call: TRBJ2-7; cdr3_aa: ASSGTDSSYEQY
v_call: TRBV21-1; j_call: TRBJ2-7; cdr3_aa: ASGTGLAGSG
v_call: TRBV11-2; j_call: TRBJ2-1; cdr3_aa: ATSGAYNEQF
v_call: TRBV5-1; j_call: TRBJ2-1; cdr3_aa: ASSQGLAGGSYNEQF
v_call: TRBV6-2/TRBV6-3; j_call: TRBJ2-1; cdr3_aa: ASSYVGLAGVKGPDEQF
v_call: TRBV20-1; j_call: TRBJ2-1; cdr3_aa: SARKAGVTYNEQF
v_call: TRBV7-2; j_call: TRBJ2-3; cdr3_aa: ASSRGPAGGGDTQY
v_call: TRBV20-1; j_call: TRBJ2-3; cdr3_aa: SASSGRARADTQY
v_call: TRBV24-1; j_call: TRBJ2-3; cdr3_aa: ATSDSRDSTDTQY
v_call: TRBV19; j_call: TRBJ2-7; cdr3_aa: ASSIIGTGEQY